A single sample gave rise to the 17 T cell receptor beta chains below, sequenced in a study of cytomegalovirus exposure and HLA in healthy donors. Method: immunoSEQ multiplex PCR; TCRdb's copy keeps in-frame clones and lacks some. The sample lists tens of thousands of clones; around 96% were seen once. The material sequenced was PBMCs. The origin of the receptors is a young man in good health and CMV-seropositive.

Of note for this clone: This sample includes further DNA sequences coding for the same CDR3. This chain connects TRBV13 to TRBJ2-3; the D is unclear. CDR3 length: 13 residues. Per germline, CDR1 PRHDT and CDR2 FYEKMQ (reference sequence). V gave up 5 bases and J gave up 8 bases, with 14 bases separating them. CDR3 sequence: CASSPESAGTQYF. The CDR3 coding sequence is TGTGCCAGCAGCCCGGAGAGCGCCGGTACGCAGTATTTT.

The chain employs TRBV16 and TRBJ1-5; TRBD1 aligns across 7 bases. This CDR3 has 14 amino acids. V shed 0 bases, J shed 9 bases, and the junction held 5 bases outside the gene matches. Germline V gives CDR1 KGHSY, CDR2 FQNENV. The CDR3: CASSQSDRLGPQHF. The CDR3 nucleotides are TGTGCCAGCAGCCAATCGGACAGGTTGGGGCCCCAGCATTTT.

As DNA, the CDR3 is TGTGCCAGCAGCTTAGGAGACAGGGGGCTGGTCTATGGCTACACCTTC. It is translated as CASSLGDRGLVYGYTF. J is TRBJ1-2 and V is TRBV7-2; TRBD1 matches 10 bases. Germline V CDR1 and CDR2: SGHTA, FQGNSA. With V trimmed by 1 base and J by 4 bases, 6 bases remained unmatched. CDR3 length equals 16 residues.

The rearrangement joins TRBV29-1 to TRBJ2-7; 9 bases line up with TRBD2. Per germline, CDR1 SQVTM and CDR2 ANQGSEA. V lost 4 bases and J lost 2; bases outside the gene matches: 3. This CDR3 has 13 amino acids. The CDR3 DNA reads as TGCAGCGTTGTGTCTAGCGGGACCTACGAGCAGTACTTC. This encodes CSVVSSGTYEQYF.

V usage is TRBV29-1 and J usage is TRBJ1-1; 7 bases are shared with TRBD1. From germline, CDR1 is SQVTM and CDR2 ANQGSEA. Trimming at V came to 5 bases and at J to 1 base, leaving 4 bases not matched to a gene. The CDR3 totals 13 residues. The CDR3 DNA reads as TGCAGCGTTACGACAGGGAGGAACACTGAAGCTTTCTTT. Residues: CSVTTGRNTEAFF.

This rearrangement joins TRBV7-9 to TRBJ2-7, with D unclear. Germline CDR1 reads SEHNR; CDR2 reads FQNEAQ (reference sequence). Trimming took 3 bases from V and 4 from J, leaving 10 bases between them. This CDR3 region has 13 residues. Here the CDR3 DNA reads TGTGCCAGCAGCTTCGTGACTGGGTACGAGCAGTACTTC. Residues: CASSFVTGYEQYF.

This rearrangement joins TRBV5-4 to TRBJ2-5, with 8 bases aligning to TRBD2. Germline V lookup: CDR1 SGHNT, CDR2 YYREEE (reference sequence). There are 15 residues in the CDR3. V was pared by 0 bases and J by 2 bases, with 3 bases of the junction left unmatched. CDR3 sequence (DNA): TGTGCCAGCAGCTTGGTCGGGAGGGCTCAAGAGACCCAGTACTTC. Its protein product is CASSLVGRAQETQYF.

Only one count was recorded for this clone. The genes are TRBV5-1 and TRBJ2-2; 9 nucleotides line up with TRBD2. The ends lost 4 bases at V and 1 base at J; junction bases unmatched: 5. This CDR3 contains 16 residues. Germline assignment: CDR1 SGHRS and CDR2 YFSETQ. The CDR3 DNA is TGCGCCAGCAGCCCCCTAGCGGGGTTGAACACCGGGGAGCTGTTTTTT. It encodes CASSPLAGLNTGELFF.

The V and J genes are TRBV7-9 and TRBJ1-1, with D possibly TRBD1 on 5 matching bases. The V gene lost 4 bases and the J gene lost 0 bases, with 21 bases spanning the gap. Germline lookup yields CDR1 SEHNR and CDR2 FQNEAQ (reference sequence). This CDR3 comprises 18 residues. CDR3 sequence reads: CASSSPSGNNFMNTEAFF. In nucleotides, the CDR3 is TGTGCCAGCAGCTCCCCCTCAGGGAACAACTTTATGAACACTGAAGCTTTCTTT.

DNA for the CDR3: TGTGCCAGCAGTTTAGGGGGGATTGTAGCCAAAAACATTCAGTACTTC. As protein: CASSLGGIVAKNIQYF. The chain has TRBV27 and TRBJ2-4, with D perhaps matching TRBD2 (6 bases). The CDR3 consists of 16 residues. Trimming took off 2 bases at V and 0 bases at J, with 11 bases between the two ends. Looked up from germline, CDR1 is MNHEY and CDR2 is SMNVEV (reference sequence).

The V gene is TRBV6-5, the J gene TRBJ2-2, with TRBD1 matching 8 bases. V was clipped by 6 bases and J by 7 bases; unmatched bases: 10. Germline V gene data show CDR1 as MNHEY and CDR2 as SVGAGI. The CDR3 loop spans 15 amino acids. CDR3: CASSNRGAPGGELFF. The CDR3 nucleotides read TGTGCCAGCAGCAACAGGGGGGCGCCTGGCGGGGAGCTGTTTTTT.

This chain connects TRBV7-8 to TRBJ2-1; 7 positions match TRBD1. The CDR3 totals 16 residues. The germline CDR1 and CDR2 sequences are SGHVS and FQNEAQ. J was trimmed by 4 bases and V by 1 base; bases with no gene match: 7. DNA for the CDR3: TGTGCCAGCAGCTTAGGCAAGGGACAGCCTTACAATGAGCAGTTCTTC. It yields the protein CASSLGKGQPYNEQFF.

The V and J genes are TRBV10-3 and TRBJ2-7; 7 nucleotides line up with TRBD1. This CDR3 is built from 13 residues. Germline V CDR1 and CDR2: ENHRY, SYGVKD. The J segment lost 2 bases and the V segment lost 9 bases, leaving 7 bases of the junction unmatched. The CDR3 nucleotides are TGTGCCATAGGACCGGGACAGACCTACGAGCAGTACTTC. As protein: CAIGPGQTYEQYF.

The genes are TRBV28 and TRBJ1-1; D ambiguous. V lost 7 bases and J lost 6, with 12 bases in between. The CDR3 is made up of 12 amino acids. Germline values: CDR1 MDHEN, CDR2 SYDVKM. The DNA of the CDR3 is TGTGCCAGCACCCTTAATCGAGCTGAAGCTTTCTTT. Protein product: CASTLNRAEAFF.

The chain joins TRBV28 to TRBJ1-1; D not resolved. CDR1 is MDHEN and CDR2 is SYDVKM in the germline V gene. V was clipped by 3 bases and J by 6 bases, with 5 bases between them. This CDR3 has 11 amino acids. DNA for the CDR3: TGTGCCAGCAGTTTTCGAGCTGAAGCTTTCTTT. Protein sequence: CASSFRAEAFF.

This clone was seen just once. The rearrangement joins TRBV5-4 to TRBJ2-1, with 14 bases that match TRBD2. The CDR3 sequence is 15 residues long. Per germline, CDR1 SGHNT and CDR2 YYREEE (reference sequence). Unmatched junction bases numbered 7, after V lost 4 bases and J lost 10 bases. The CDR3 coding sequence is TGTGCCAGCAGCATGGGACTAGCGGGAGTGCGAGAGCAGTTCTTC. Its protein product is CASSMGLAGVREQFF.

The chain couples TRBV13 to TRBJ2-7; TRBD1 matches at 7 bases. There are 14 residues in the CDR3. The V gene end was trimmed by 4 bases and the J gene end by 6 bases; junction bases not matched to a gene: 9. The V gene's germline CDR1 is PRHDT and CDR2 FYEKMQ (reference sequence). The CDR3 DNA is TGTGCCAGCAGCTCCTCCAGGGGGTCGGGCGAGCAGTACTTC. Its protein is CASSSSRGSGEQYF. Combining the CDR3 with reference TRBV13 and TRBJ2-7 gives the whole variable domain AAGVIQSPRHLIKEKRETATLKCYPIPRHDTVYWYQQGPGQDPQFLISFYEKMQSDKGSIPDRFSAQQFSDYHSELNMSSLELGDSALYFCASSSSRGSGEQYFGPGTRLTVT.